This T cell receptor (beta chain) emerged from a study of cytomegalovirus exposure and HLA in healthy donors. CDR1 is SQVTM and CDR2 is ANQGSEA in the germline V gene. Trimming pared 0 bases from V and 11 bases from J, leaving 10 bases between. CDR3 size: 11 residues. PCR employed 60 Vbeta and 13 Jbeta primers. Sequencing used immunoSEQ multiplex PCR; TCRdb keeps in-frame clones, though not all of them. The sample lists about 140,000 clones, more than 60% seen once, with approximately 8.2% in the top ten. The chain carries TRBV29-1 and TRBJ1-1; no clear D gene. This sequence was found in a woman aged 45-60 years in good health and CMV-seropositive. Source material: PBMCs. The CDR3 protein is CSVEDSLKAFF. CDR3 DNA sequence: TGCAGCGTTGAAGATTCACTTAAGGCTTTCTTT.